Shown below are 23 T cell receptor beta chains from a single sample sequenced in a study of OX40 agonist ivuxolimab in advanced cancers. Sequencing was performed with immunoSEQ multiplex PCR; in TCRdb, only in-frame clones are kept and a portion is missing. The sample consists of 30,000 to 45,000 clones, over 75% of them appearing once. Sequenced material: CD4+ or CD8+ T cells sorted from blood, taken in a trial of the OX40 agonist ivuxolimab. These receptors were taken from an adult with an advanced solid tumor such as melanoma, head and neck, liver or kidney cancer.

This chain uses TRBV4-1 with TRBJ2-7; D is perhaps TRBD2 (6 bases). V was pared by 0 bases and J by 3 bases, with 12 bases between. CDR3 size: 15 residues. Germline CDR1 reads MGHRA; CDR2 reads YSYEKL. CDR3 loop: CASSQDPGEVYEQYF. The CDR3 nucleotides read TGCGCCAGCAGCCAAGACCCGGGGGAAGTCTACGAGCAGTACTTC.

This chain connects TRBV4-1 to TRBJ1-1; D gene ambiguous. This CDR3 contains 12 residues. Trimming left V 3 bases short and J 0 bases short, with 2 bases between. Per the germline V gene, CDR1 is MGHRA and CDR2 is YSYEKL. The CDR3 DNA sequence: TGCGCCAGCAGCCACGTGAACACTGAAGCTTTCTTT. It specifies CASSHVNTEAFF.

The J gene is TRBJ2-7, the V gene TRBV6-5, with D possibly matching TRBD2 (5 bases). The germline CDR1 and CDR2 sequences are MNHEY and SVGAGI. The CDR3 loop spans 16 amino acids. V was trimmed by 4 bases and J by 3 bases, leaving 19 bases between them. CDR3 sequence reads: CASSSSGSLDVYEQYF. CDR3 in DNA: TGTGCCAGCAGTTCCTCGGGAAGCCTTGACGTCTACGAGCAGTACTTC.

The chain is built from TRBV5-1 and TRBJ2-5, with TRBD2 matching 9 bases. Germline V gene data show CDR1 as SGHRS and CDR2 as YFSETQ. The length of the CDR3 is 17 residues. J lost 2 bases, V lost 3 bases, and 11 bases had no gene match. The CDR3: CASSWRGLAGRQETQYF. CDR3 sequence (DNA): TGCGCCAGCAGCTGGAGGGGCCTAGCGGGGCGACAAGAGACCCAGTACTTC.

J is TRBJ2-7 and V is TRBV9; D uncertain. This CDR3 region has 11 residues. Germline CDR1 reads SGDLS; CDR2 reads YYNGEE. Trimming took 3 bases from V and 7 from J, leaving 8 bases between them. DNA of the CDR3: TGTGCCAGCAGCGGTTTGGGGGAGCAGTACTTC. As protein: CASSGLGEQYF.

This chain connects TRBV2 to TRBJ1-6; the D gene is possibly TRBD1 (6 bases). V lost 5 bases, J lost 0 bases, and 11 bases lay in between. The CDR3 consists of 16 residues. CDR1 and CDR2 from the germline V gene are SNHLY and FYNNEI. The CDR3 bases are TGTGCCAGCAGTCCCGGACAGAGCTCCTATAATTCACCCCTCCACTTT. This sequence encodes CASSPGQSSYNSPLHF.

The J gene is TRBJ1-2, the V gene TRBV27, with D perhaps matching TRBD1 (5 bases). The CDR3 length is 13 residues. Per the germline V gene, CDR1 is MNHEY and CDR2 is SMNVEV (reference sequence). Trimming removed 6 bases at V and 6 bases at J, with 14 bases between. The CDR3 DNA follows: TGTGCCAGCAGGGGGACGGCTATTGATGGCTACACCTTC. As protein: CASRGTAIDGYTF.

This clone is a singleton in its sample. This rearrangement joins TRBV9 to TRBJ2-2; no clear D gene. V was cut by 2 bases and J by 6 bases, with 8 bases left in between. This CDR3 region has 13 residues. The germline CDR1 and CDR2 sequences are SGDLS and YYNGEE. CDR3 nucleotide sequence: TGTGCCAGCAGCGTTAAGGGTGCCGGGGAGCTGTTTTTT. Protein sequence: CASSVKGAGELFF.

The V and J genes are TRBV19 and TRBJ1-2, with 10 bases aligning to TRBD1. The germline V gene encodes CDR1 LNHDA and CDR2 SQIVND (reference sequence). The V segment lost 4 bases and the J segment 6 bases; nucleotides outside the gene matches: 8. The CDR3 spans 15 residues. DNA of the CDR3: TGTGCCAGTAGTAGAAGGGACAGGGGATACAATGGCTACACCTTC. It specifies CASSRRDRGYNGYTF.

This clone was picked up a small number of times. The rearrangement joins TRBV6-1 to TRBJ2-7; D perhaps matches TRBD2 (6 bases). The CDR3 has 15 residues. The germline V gene encodes CDR1 MNHNS and CDR2 SASEGT. Trimming left V 8 bases short and J 2 bases short, with 19 bases between. This CDR3 reads CASVMEAGNAYEQYF. The CDR3, as DNA: TGTGCCAGCGTCATGGAGGCGGGGAATGCCTACGAGCAGTACTTC.

This clone has a handful of counts. The J gene is TRBJ1-1, the V gene TRBV19; 7 bases agree with TRBD1. This CDR3 region has 13 residues. V dropped 8 bases and J dropped 6; count of bases not matched to a gene: 9. Germline V gene data show CDR1 as LNHDA and CDR2 as SQIVND (reference sequence). The CDR3 reads CASSQGPGAEAFF. CDR3 nucleotide sequence: TGTGCCAGTTCACAGGGGCCTGGGGCTGAAGCTTTCTTT.

The chain has TRBV27 and TRBJ2-1; the D is unclear. V was cut by 2 bases and J by 3 bases, with 5 bases left in between. The CDR3 is 13 amino acids. From germline, CDR1 is MNHEY and CDR2 SMNVEV (reference sequence). In DNA, the CDR3 is TGTGCCAGCAGTTTAAAGAGCTACAATGAGCAGTTCTTC. Translating gives CASSLKSYNEQFF.

This clone has only a few counts. Additional DNA sequences in this sample encode the identical CDR3. The DNA for the CDR3 is TGTGCCAGCAGCTGGAGCAGCGGGGAGCTGTTTTTT. Translating gives CASSWSSGELFF. V gene TRBV5-6 combines with J gene TRBJ2-2; D unclear. With 3 bases removed from V and 7 bases from J, the gap between germline ends came to 7 bases. The CDR3 covers 12 residues. Germline CDR1 reads SGHDT; CDR2 reads YYEEEE.

This chain connects TRBV6-6 to TRBJ2-2; D is unclear. The CDR3 spans 12 residues. Germline assignment: CDR1 MNHNY and CDR2 SVGAGI (reference sequence). Trimming removed 1 base from V and 8 bases from J, with 5 bases in between. The CDR3 loop is CASSYLEGELFF. The CDR3 DNA is TGTGCCAGCAGTTACTTGGAGGGGGAGCTGTTTTTT.

The J gene is TRBJ2-3, the V gene TRBV30, with D possibly being TRBD1 (6 bases). Germline V gene sequence: CDR1 GTSNPN, CDR2 SVGIG (reference sequence). Between the trimmed V and J ends, which lost 0 bases and 4 bases, there was a span of 14 bases. CDR3 length equals 15 residues. In DNA, the CDR3 is TGTGCCTGGAGTGTCGCCTTACAGGGTGCAGATACGCAGTATTTT. Translated: CAWSVALQGADTQYF.

The V call is TRBV30, the J call TRBJ2-2; tentative D call: TRBD1 (6 bases). V gave up 2 bases and J gave up 4 bases, with 14 bases separating them. The CDR3 sequence is 15 residues long. Germline V gives CDR1 GTSNPN, CDR2 SVGIG (reference sequence). The CDR3 reads CAWSWAGDPTGELFF. The CDR3 region has the DNA TGTGCCTGGAGTTGGGCAGGGGATCCCACCGGGGAGCTGTTTTTT.

This clone was seen only once. In nucleotides, the CDR3 is TGTGCCAGCAGCTTGACGGACAGCTACGAGCAGTACTTC. Protein sequence: CASSLTDSYEQYF. The J gene is TRBJ2-7, the V gene TRBV13; weak D call: TRBD1 (6 bases). V was shortened by 3 bases and J by 3 bases, with 9 bases between the two germline ends. Germline assignment: CDR1 PRHDT and CDR2 FYEKMQ (reference sequence). The CDR3 is 13 amino acids.

The V call is TRBV7-9, the J call TRBJ1-2; D call uncertain. Germline CDR1 SEHNR, CDR2 FQNEAQ (reference sequence). The CDR3 sequence is 13 residues long. Trimming took 2 bases from V and 3 from J, leaving 7 bases between them. In DNA form, the CDR3 reads TGTGCCAGCAGCTTAATTGAGGACTATGGCTACACCTTC. It codes for CASSLIEDYGYTF.

J is TRBJ1-3 and V is TRBV21-1. TRBV21-1 counts as a pseudogene. The CDR3 has 23 amino acids. The CDR3 nucleotides are TGTGCCAGCAGCAAAGGGGGAGTGGGGAATAGGTACCGGGACGGGTCCTCTGGAAACACCATATATTTT. As protein: CASSKGGVGNRYRDGSSGNTIYF.

V is TRBV7-8 and J is TRBJ2-1; no clear D gene. The CDR3 contains 16 residues. V lost 1 base to trimming and J lost 4 bases, with 14 bases between them. Germline V gene sequence: CDR1 SGHVS, CDR2 FQNEAQ. CDR3 coding DNA: TGTGCCAGCAGCTTAGTCTCTCGGGCGCTATACAATGAGCAGTTCTTC. Translated, it gives CASSLVSRALYNEQFF.

V gene TRBV30 combines with J gene TRBJ1-5; weak D call: TRBD1 (6 bases). The V end lost 3 bases, the J end lost 3 bases, and 9 bases lay between the germline ends. The CDR3 is 13 amino acids. Germline CDR1 reads GTSNPN; CDR2 reads SVGIG (reference sequence). This CDR3 reads CAWSRDNNQPQHF. The CDR3 DNA reads TGTGCCTGGAGCCGGGACAACAATCAGCCCCAGCATTTT. The full variable domain, with the rest looked up from reference TRBV30 and TRBJ1-5, is SQTIHQWPATLVQPVGSPLSLECTVEGTSNPNLYWYRQAAGRGLQLLFYSVGIGQISSEVPQNLSASRPQDRQFILSSKKLLLSDSGFYLCAWSRDNNQPQHFGDGTRLSIL.

This chain joins TRBV5-4 and TRBJ2-2; no definite D call. This CDR3 region has 11 residues. V was shortened by 2 bases and J by 6 bases, with 2 bases between the two germline ends. CDR1 is SGHNT and CDR2 is YYREEE in the germline V gene (reference sequence). DNA of the CDR3: TGTGCCAGCAGCTTTTCCGGGGAGCTGTTTTTT. This translates into CASSFSGELFF.

The chain employs TRBV2 and TRBJ1-1; 8 bases are shared with TRBD1. CDR1 is SNHLY and CDR2 is FYNNEI in the germline V gene. After removal of 6 bases from V and 3 bases from J, the junction contained 12 bases not matched to a gene. This CDR3 is 16 amino acids long. Here the CDR3 reads CASSNIGTGGDTEAFF. As DNA, the CDR3 is TGTGCCAGCAGCAATATTGGGACAGGAGGGGACACTGAAGCTTTCTTT.